This T cell receptor beta chain was profiled in a study of cytomegalovirus exposure and HLA in healthy donors. Study-wide results and caveats: Rare sequences made up most TCRs, while some public TCRs were found in many donors. Among immune exposure information, only CMV serostatus was available. Donors belonging to an Asian-associated ancestry cluster reportedly showed fewer N-insertions in productive TCRs than the approximately 700-donor mean, according to what a later analysis found.

For this clone: As yet, its antigen is unknown.

A multiplex PCR was run with 60 Vbeta primers and 13 Jbeta primers. Produced via immunoSEQ multiplex PCR; TCRdb's table is partial and in-frame only. The sample yields approximately 130,000 clones, 60% to 85% seen once. The CDR3 length is 15 residues. J gave up 2 bases and V 5 bases, and 7 bases lay outside the gene matches. CDR1 MDHEN and CDR2 SYDVKM come from the germline V gene. This chain uses TRBV28 with TRBJ2-7; 9 bases fit TRBD2. The sample comprised PBMCs. The TCR comes from a woman in her 40s in good health and CMV-seronegative. CDR3 DNA: TGTGCCAGCAGTCGTAGCGGGGGCCATACCTACGAGCAGTACTTC. It specifies CASSRSGGHTYEQYF.